This TCR beta chain was captured by sequencing in a study of blood T cells in healthy people across ages (dated by TCRdb to the mid-2010s). At the level of the whole study: In model experiments, roughly one uniquely barcoded TCR beta cDNA molecule per two T cells was captured by template switching. To avoid experimental bias, donors of different ages were randomly spread across the sequencing lanes. Two additional independent replicas of 1 million unique cDNA reads from the same blood draw were analyzed for two donors (one aged 18 to 30 and one aged 80 or older). Age-related changes in TCR beta repertoire diversity were measured in the study by deep sequencing normalized with unique cDNA molecular identifiers. The donors were divided into four age groups: young (average approximately 16 years), middle-aged (roughly 40), aged (about 60) and long-lived (approximately 74).

Systemically healthy Caucasian individuals from Russia, 35 to 40 in total and aged about 6 to 100 years, were included as donors. Approximately 10 milliliters of peripheral blood were collected from each donor into EDTA-treated Vacutainer tubes. PBMCs were isolated by Ficoll-Paque density-gradient centrifugation, with at least 7 million obtained per sample. Trizol reagent was used to extract total RNA from the PBMCs, yielding at least 5 micrograms per sample. For every donor, an aliquot of PBMCs went through flow cytometry to measure the percentages of naive CD45RAhigh/CD27high T cells. Library method: 5' RACE. A second PCR of about 7 to 12 cycles was performed with a sample-barcoded 5' primer and a J-beta primer mix. Each TCR beta cDNA molecule received a unique molecular identifier from a template-switch 5' adaptor carrying 12 random nucleotides. At least 2.5 million CDR3-containing paired-end reads were obtained from each sample. The Mint cDNA synthesis kit, primed by a TRBC-specific oligonucleotide, was used to synthesize first-strand cDNA from all RNA. Following uracil-DNA glycosylase treatment, a first 18-cycle PCR with universal primers M1SS and BC2_uni_R was performed on all cDNA. Processing in the source paper ran as follows. For normalization, 1 million high-quality reads were randomly selected from each sample, with every read carrying a distinct molecular identifier. Instead of being binned into consensus sequences, reads with shared molecular identifiers were discarded. MiTCR, set to a Q25 quality threshold and the strictest error-elimination algorithm, was used for CDR3 identification, clonotype clustering and error correction. A nonparametric unseen species model using Euler transformation provided a lower-bound estimate of total TCR beta diversity. Clones were called with MiXCR by TCRdb after fastp trimmed the public reads at Q25, and only in-frame beta chains were retained. Rows with a matching CDR3 protein are joined into one entry that keeps the most common DNA and genes. The V and J calls reflect TCRdb's pipeline rather than the authors' work. This sample lists 1.8 million or so distinct CDR3 sequences; around 42% were detected once. About 23% of the sample is in the top ten clones.

As encoded in the germline V gene (reference sequence), CDR1 is SEHNR while CDR2 is FQNEAQ. The V end loses 8 bases and the J end loses 1 base, and a stretch of 11 bases separates them. The CDR3 holds 13 amino acids from the cysteine to the phenylalanine. Of all the DNA, just the CDR3 is kept, 39 bases in frame from base 1. Study-level results and caveats: The CMV infection status of donors was not known, potentially confounding age-related changes in expanded clonotypes. Bulk unsorted PBMC profiling prevented conclusive comparison of naive and antigen-experienced compartments. Observed TCR beta diversity correlated strongly with the percentage of naive T cells measured by flow cytometry. Compared with the aged group, the long-lived group had more naive CD4+ T cells, fewer expanded clones and increased TCR diversity, a pattern suggesting age selection. Observed TCR beta diversity per million T cells fell roughly linearly with age, and a significant reduction was already apparent by age roughly 41. Estimates of total diversity based on one million sequenced T cells were regarded as lower bounds and as underestimates.

The sample holds a few counts of this clonotype. It lacks a known antigen. It has no much larger one-base neighbor in the sample; base qualities were not kept. The clonotype originates from a human donor in good health. In this chain, TRBV7-9 is recombined with TRBJ1-2; a weak D assignment points to TRBD1 (5 bases agree). The material sequenced was blood. The sequenced DNA is TGTGCCAGCGGCGTCGACAGTAACTATGGCTACACCTTC. Its protein is CASGVDSNYGYTF.